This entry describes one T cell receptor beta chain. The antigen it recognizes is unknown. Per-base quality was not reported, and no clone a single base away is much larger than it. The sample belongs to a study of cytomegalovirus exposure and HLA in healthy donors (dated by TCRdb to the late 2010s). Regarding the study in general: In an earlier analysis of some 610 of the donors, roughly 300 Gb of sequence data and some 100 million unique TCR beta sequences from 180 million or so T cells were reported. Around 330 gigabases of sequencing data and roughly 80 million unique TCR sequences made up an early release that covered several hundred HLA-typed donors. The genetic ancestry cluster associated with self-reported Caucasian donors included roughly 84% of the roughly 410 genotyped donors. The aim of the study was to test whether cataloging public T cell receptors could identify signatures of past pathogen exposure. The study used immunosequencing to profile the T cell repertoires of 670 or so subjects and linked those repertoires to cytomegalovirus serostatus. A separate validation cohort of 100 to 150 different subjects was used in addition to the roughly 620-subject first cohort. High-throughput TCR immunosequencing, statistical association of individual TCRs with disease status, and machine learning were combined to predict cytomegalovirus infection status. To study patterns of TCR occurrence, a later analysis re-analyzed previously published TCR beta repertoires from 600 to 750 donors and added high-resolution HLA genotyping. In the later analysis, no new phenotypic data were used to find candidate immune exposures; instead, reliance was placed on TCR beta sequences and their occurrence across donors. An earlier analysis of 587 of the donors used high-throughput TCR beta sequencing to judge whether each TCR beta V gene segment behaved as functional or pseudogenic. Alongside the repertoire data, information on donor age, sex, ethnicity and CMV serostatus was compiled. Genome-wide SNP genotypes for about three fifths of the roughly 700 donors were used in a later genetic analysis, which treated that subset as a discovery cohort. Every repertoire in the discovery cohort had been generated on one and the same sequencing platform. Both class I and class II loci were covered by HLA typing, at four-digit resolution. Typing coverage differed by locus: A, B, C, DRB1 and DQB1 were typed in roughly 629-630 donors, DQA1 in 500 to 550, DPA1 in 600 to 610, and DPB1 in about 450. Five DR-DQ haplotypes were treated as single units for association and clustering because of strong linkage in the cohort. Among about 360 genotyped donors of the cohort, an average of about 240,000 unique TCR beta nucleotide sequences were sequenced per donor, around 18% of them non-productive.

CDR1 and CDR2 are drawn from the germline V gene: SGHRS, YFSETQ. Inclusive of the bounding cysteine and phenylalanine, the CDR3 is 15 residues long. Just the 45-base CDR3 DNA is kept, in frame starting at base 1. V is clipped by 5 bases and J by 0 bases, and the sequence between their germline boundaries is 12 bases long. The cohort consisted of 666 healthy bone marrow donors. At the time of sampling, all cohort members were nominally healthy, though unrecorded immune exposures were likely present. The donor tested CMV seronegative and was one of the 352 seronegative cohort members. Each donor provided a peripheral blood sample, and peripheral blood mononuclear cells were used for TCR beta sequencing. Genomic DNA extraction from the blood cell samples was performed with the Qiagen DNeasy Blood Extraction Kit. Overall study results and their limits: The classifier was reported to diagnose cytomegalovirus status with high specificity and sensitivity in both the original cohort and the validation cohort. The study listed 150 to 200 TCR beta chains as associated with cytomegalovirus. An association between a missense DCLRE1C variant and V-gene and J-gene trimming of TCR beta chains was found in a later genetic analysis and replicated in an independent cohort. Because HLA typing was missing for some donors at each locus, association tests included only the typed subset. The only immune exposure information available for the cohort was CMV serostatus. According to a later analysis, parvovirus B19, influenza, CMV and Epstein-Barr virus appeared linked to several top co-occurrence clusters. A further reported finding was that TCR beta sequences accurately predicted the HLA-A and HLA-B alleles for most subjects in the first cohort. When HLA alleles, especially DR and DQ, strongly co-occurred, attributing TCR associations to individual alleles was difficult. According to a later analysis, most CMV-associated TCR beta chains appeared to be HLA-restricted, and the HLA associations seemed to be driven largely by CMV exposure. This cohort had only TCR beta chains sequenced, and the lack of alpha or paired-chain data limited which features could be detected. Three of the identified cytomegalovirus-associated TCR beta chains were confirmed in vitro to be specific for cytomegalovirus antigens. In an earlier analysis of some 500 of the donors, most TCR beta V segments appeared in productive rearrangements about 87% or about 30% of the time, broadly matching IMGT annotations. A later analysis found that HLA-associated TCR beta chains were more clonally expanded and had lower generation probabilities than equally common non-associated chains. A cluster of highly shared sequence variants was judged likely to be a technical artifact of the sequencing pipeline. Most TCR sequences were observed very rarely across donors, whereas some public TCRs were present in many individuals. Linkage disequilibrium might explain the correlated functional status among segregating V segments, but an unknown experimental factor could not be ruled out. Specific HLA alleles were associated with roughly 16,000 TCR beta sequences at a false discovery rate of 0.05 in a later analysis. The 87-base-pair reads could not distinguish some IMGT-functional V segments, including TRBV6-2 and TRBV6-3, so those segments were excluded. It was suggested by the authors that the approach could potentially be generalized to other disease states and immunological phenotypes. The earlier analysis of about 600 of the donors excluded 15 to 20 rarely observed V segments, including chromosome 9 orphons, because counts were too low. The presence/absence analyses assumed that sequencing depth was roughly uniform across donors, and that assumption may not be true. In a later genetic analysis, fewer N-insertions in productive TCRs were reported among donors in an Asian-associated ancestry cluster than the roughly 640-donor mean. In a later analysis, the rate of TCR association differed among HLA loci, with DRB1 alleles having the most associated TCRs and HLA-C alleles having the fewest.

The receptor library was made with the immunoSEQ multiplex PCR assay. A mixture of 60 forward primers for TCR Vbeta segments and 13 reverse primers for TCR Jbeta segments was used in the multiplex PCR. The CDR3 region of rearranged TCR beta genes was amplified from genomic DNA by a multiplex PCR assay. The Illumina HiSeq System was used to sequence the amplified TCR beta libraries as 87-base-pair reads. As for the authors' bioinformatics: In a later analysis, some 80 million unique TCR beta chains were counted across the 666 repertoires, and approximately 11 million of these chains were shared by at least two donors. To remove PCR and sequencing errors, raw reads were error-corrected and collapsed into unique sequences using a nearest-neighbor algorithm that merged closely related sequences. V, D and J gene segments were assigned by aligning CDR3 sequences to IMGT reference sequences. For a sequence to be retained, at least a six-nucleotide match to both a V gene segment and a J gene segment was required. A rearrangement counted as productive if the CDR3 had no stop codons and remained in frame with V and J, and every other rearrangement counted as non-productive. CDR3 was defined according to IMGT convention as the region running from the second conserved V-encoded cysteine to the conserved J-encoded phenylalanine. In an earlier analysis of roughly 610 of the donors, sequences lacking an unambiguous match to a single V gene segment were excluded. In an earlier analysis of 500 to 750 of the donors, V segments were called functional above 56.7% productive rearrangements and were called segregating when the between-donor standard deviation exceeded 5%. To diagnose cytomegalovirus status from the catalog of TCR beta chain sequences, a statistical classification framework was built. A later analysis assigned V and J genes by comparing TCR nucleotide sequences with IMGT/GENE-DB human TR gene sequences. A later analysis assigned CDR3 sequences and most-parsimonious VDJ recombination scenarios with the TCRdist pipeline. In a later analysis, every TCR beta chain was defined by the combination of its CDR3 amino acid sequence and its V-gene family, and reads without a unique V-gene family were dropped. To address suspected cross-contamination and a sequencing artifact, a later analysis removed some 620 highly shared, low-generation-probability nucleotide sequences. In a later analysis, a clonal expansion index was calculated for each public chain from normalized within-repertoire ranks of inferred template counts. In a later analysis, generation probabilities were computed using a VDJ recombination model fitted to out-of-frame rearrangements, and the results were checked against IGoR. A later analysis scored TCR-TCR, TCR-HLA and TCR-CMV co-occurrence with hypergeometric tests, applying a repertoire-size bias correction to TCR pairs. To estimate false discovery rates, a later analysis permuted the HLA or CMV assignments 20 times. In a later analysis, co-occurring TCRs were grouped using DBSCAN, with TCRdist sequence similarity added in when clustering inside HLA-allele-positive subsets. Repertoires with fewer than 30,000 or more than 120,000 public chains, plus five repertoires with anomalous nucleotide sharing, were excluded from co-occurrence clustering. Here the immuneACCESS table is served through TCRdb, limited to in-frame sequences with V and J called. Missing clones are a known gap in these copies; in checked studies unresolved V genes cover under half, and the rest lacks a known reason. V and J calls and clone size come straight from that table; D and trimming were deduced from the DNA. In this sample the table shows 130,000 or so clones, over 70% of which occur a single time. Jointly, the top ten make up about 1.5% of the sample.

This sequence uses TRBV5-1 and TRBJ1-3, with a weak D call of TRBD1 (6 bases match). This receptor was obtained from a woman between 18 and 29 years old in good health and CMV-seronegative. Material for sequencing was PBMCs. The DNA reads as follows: TGCGCCAGCAGGACAGGAGCGCTCTCTGGAAACACCATATATTTT. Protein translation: CASRTGALSGNTIYF.